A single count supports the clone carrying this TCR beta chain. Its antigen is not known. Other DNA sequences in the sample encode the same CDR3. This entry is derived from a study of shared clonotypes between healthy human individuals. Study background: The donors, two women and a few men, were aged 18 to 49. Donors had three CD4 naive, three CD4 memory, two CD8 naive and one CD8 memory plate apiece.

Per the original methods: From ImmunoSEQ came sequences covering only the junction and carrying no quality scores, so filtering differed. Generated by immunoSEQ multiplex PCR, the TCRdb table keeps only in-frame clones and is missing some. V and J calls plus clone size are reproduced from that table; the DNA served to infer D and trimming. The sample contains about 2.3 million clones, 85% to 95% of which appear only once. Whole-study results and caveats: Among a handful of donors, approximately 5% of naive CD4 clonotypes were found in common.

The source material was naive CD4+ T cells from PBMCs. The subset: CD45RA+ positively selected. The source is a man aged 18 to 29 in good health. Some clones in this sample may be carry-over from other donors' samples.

This CDR3 reads CASNDRGNSGNTIYF. The CDR3 region has the DNA TGTGCCAGTAACGACAGGGGGAATTCTGGAAACACCATATATTTT. The chain couples TRBV19 to TRBJ1-3; 9 bases map to TRBD1. J was trimmed by 1 base and V by 7 bases; bases with no gene match: 5. This CDR3 is built from 15 residues. Germline V gene data show CDR1 as LNHDA and CDR2 as SQIVND (reference sequence).